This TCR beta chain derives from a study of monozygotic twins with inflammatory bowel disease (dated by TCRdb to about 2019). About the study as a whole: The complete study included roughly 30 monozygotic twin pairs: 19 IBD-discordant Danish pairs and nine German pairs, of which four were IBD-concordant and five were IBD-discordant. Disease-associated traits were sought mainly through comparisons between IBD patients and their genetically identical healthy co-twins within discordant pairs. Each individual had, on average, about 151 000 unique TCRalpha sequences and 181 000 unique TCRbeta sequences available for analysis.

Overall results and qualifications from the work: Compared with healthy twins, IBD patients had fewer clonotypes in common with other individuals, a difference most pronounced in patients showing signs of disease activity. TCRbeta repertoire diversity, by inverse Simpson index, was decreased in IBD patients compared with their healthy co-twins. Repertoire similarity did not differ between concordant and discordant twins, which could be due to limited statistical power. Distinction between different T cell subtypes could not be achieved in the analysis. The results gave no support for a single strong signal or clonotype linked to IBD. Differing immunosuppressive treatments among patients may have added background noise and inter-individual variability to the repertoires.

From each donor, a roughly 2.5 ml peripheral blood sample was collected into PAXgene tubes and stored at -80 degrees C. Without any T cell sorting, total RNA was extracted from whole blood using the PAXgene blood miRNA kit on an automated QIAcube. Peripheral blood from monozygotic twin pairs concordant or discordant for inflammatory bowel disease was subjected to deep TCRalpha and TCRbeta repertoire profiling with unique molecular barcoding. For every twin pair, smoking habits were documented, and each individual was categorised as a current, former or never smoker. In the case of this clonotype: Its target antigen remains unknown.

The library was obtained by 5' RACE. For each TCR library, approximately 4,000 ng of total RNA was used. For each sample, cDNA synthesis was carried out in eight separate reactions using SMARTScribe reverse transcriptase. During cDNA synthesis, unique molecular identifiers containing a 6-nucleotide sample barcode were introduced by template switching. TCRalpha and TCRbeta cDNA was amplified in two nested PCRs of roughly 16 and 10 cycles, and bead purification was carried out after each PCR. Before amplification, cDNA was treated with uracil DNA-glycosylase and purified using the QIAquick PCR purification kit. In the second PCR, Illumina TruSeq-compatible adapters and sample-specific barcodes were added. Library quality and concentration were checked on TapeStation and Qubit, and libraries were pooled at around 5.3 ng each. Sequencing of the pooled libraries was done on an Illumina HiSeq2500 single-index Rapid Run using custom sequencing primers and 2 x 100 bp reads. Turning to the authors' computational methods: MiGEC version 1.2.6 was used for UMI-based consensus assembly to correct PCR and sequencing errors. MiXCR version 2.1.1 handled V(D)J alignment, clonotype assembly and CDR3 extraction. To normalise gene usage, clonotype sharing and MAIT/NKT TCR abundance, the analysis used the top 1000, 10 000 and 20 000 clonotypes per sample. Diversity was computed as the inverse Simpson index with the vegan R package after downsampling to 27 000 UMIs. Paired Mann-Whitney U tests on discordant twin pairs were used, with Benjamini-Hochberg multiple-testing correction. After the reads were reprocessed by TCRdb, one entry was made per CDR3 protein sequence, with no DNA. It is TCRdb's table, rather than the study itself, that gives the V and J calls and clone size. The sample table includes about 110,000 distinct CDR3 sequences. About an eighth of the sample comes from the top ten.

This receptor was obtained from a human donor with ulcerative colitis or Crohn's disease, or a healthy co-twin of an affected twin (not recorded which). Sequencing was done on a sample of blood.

The CDR3 region reads CASSLSLAGASGELFF. The chain couples TRBV5-1 to TRBJ2-2; the TRBD2 assignment by TCRdb is unverifiable without DNA. The germline V gene specifies SGHRS as CDR1 and YFSETQ as CDR2. Taken from cysteine to phenylalanine, the CDR3 has 16 residues. No DNA is listed.